The source of this T cell receptor beta chain is a study of OX40 agonist ivuxolimab in advanced cancers. TCRdb's table, derived via immunoSEQ multiplex PCR, lists solely in-frame clones and lacks some. The sample yields about 65,000 clones, approximately 89% seen once. The CDR3 has 15 residues. Germline CDR1 SGHVS, CDR2 FNYEAQ. The junction had 12 bases not matched to a gene; V was cut back by 5 bases and J by 9 bases. As concerns this clone: Its antigen is unidentified.

Findings of the study overall: Clonal expansion was seen in CD4+ and CD8+ blood T cells by week 6 at 0.1 to 3.0 mg/kg. Expanded clones tended on average to be more numerous among CD8+ T cells than CD4+.

The sequenced sample was CD4+ or CD8+ T cells sorted from blood, obtained in a trial of the OX40 agonist ivuxolimab. This sequence was found in an adult with an advanced solid tumor such as melanoma, head and neck, liver or kidney cancer. The rearrangement joins TRBV7-6 to TRBJ2-1; 8 nucleotides align to TRBD1. The CDR3 bases are TGTGCCAGCAGCGCACGGACAGGGTTGTTCAGTGAGCAGTTCTTC. Translation gives CASSARTGLFSEQFF.